Detailed here is one T cell receptor (beta chain). What it recognizes is unknown. TCRdb processed the 5' RACE reads anew with MiXCR; each CDR3 protein has one entry. Among around 300,000 distinct CDR3 sequences listed, 20% were seen once. This record belongs to a study of CD8 T cells in ankylosing spondylitis. Study findings and constraints: Peripheral blood samples showed relatively rare disease-linked clones, and these clones were CD8+. A TCR beta motif made of about 8 highly homologous variants seemed typical of ankylosing spondylitis blood.

The CDR3 spans 12 residues. Germline assignment: CDR1 DFQATT and CDR2 SNEGSKA (reference sequence). Trimming at V came to 6 bases and at J to 5 bases, leaving 4 bases not matched to a gene. Input material: blood, either unsorted or a sorted T cell fraction (not recorded which). The V gene is TRBV20-1, the J gene TRBJ2-7, with 10 bases identical to TRBD1. The TCR was taken from a female donor with ankylosing spondylitis or in good health (not recorded which). CDR3 loop: CSATGTGDEQYF. In nucleotides, the CDR3 is TGCAGTGCAACCGGGACAGGGGACGAGCAGTACTTC.